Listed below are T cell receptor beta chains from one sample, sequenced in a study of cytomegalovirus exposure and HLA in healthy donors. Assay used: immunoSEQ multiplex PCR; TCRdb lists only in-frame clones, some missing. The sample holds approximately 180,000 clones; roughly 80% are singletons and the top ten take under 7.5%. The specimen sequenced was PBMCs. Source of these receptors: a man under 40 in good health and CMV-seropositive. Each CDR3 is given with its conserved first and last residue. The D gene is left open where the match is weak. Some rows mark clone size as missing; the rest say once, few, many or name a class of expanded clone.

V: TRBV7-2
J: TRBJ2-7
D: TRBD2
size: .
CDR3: CASSLLTSGGAYEQYF
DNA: TGTGCCAGCAGCTTATTAACTAGCGGGGGGGCCTACGAGCAGTACTTC

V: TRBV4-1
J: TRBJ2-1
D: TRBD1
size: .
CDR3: CASSTRQGYNEQFF
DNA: TGCGCCAGCAGCACCCGACAGGGCTACAATGAGCAGTTCTTC

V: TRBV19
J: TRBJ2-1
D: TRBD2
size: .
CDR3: CASSAVGGRAGNEQFF
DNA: TGTGCCAGTAGTGCCGTTGGCGGGAGGGCCGGCAATGAGCAGTTCTTC

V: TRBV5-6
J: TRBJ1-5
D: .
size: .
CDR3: CASSLRLGYQPQHF
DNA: TGTGCCAGCAGCCTCCGATTGGGCTATCAGCCCCAGCATTTT

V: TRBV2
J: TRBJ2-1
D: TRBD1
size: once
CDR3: CASSEDWTGGNEQFF
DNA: TGTGCCAGCAGTGAAGATTGGACAGGGGGTAATGAGCAGTTCTTC

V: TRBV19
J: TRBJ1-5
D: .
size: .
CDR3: CASSKDRDIGNQPQHF
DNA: TGTGCCAGTAGTAAAGATCGGGACATAGGCAATCAGCCCCAGCATTTT

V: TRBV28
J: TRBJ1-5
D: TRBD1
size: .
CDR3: CASGTGYQPQHF
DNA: TGTGCCAGCGGGACAGGGTATCAGCCCCAGCATTTT

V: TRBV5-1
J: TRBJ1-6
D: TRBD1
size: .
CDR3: CASSPLGQGIDSPLHF
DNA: TGCGCCAGCAGCCCCCTGGGACAGGGTATCGATTCACCCCTCCACTTT

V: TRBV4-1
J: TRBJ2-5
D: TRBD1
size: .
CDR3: CASSHDPGTGQETQYF
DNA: TGCGCCAGCAGCCATGACCCCGGGACAGGCCAAGAGACCCAGTACTTC

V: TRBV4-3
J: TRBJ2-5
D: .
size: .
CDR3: CASSQDASGQGARGGETQYF
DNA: TGCGCCAGCAGCCAAGATGCCTCAGGGCAGGGGGCGCGGGGGGGAGAGACCCAGTACTTC

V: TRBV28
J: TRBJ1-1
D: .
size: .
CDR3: CASSLGQGNTEAFF
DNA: TGTGCCAGCAGTTTAGGGCAGGGGAACACTGAAGCTTTCTTT

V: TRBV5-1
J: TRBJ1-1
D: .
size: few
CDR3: CASSLDGSNTEAFF
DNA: TGCGCCAGCAGCTTGGACGGTTCGAACACTGAAGCTTTCTTT

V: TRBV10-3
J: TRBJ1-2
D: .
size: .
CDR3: CAISESTSGNYGYTF
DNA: TGTGCCATCAGTGAGTCGACTTCGGGAAACTATGGCTACACCTTC

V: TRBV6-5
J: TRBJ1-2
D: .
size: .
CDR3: CASSYAGSSNYGYTF
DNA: TGTGCCAGCAGTTACGCAGGGTCTTCTAACTATGGCTACACCTTC

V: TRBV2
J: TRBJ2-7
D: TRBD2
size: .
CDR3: CASRYWREGPSDEQYF
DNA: TGTGCCAGCAGGTATTGGCGGGAGGGTCCCTCGGACGAGCAGTACTTC

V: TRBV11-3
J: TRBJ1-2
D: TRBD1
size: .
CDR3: CASSPPGTDGYTF
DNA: TGTGCCAGCAGCCCTCCTGGGACAGATGGCTACACCTTC

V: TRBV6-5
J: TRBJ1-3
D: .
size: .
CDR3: CASSFRSLSSGNTIYF
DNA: TGTGCCAGCAGTTTCAGGTCGTTGAGCTCTGGAAACACCATATATTTT

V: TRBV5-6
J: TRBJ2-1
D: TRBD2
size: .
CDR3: CASSLTSGSNEQFF
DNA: TGTGCCAGCAGCCTAACTAGCGGTTCCAATGAGCAGTTCTTC

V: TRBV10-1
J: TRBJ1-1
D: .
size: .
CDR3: CASSEQVNTEAFF
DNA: TGCGCCAGCAGTGAGCAGGTGAACACTGAAGCTTTCTTT

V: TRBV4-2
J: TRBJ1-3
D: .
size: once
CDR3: CASSQDPRGASGNTIYF
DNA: TGTGCCAGCAGCCAAGATCCGCGGGGGGCTTCTGGAAACACCATATATTTT

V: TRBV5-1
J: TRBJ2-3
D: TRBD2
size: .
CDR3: CASRFLAGGSTDTQYF
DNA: TGCGCCAGCAGGTTCCTCGCGGGAGGGAGCACAGATACGCAGTATTTT

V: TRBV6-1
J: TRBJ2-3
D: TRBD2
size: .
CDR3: CASGGLADTDTQYF
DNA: TGTGCCAGCGGGGGACTAGCGGACACAGATACGCAGTATTTT

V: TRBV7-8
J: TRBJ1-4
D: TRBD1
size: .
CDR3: CASSPHWARGHEKLFF
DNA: TGTGCCAGCAGCCCGCACTGGGCCAGGGGGCACGAAAAACTGTTTTTT

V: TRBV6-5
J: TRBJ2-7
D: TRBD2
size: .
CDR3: CASSYREGSYEQYF
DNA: TGTGCCAGCAGTTACAGGGAGGGCTCCTACGAGCAGTACTTC

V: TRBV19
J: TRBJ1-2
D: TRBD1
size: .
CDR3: CASTRDSPNYGYTF
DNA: TGTGCCAGCACTAGGGACAGCCCTAACTATGGCTACACCTTC

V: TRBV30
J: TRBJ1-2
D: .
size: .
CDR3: CAWRVAVADGYTF
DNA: TGTGCCTGGAGGGTCGCAGTCGCGGATGGCTACACCTTC

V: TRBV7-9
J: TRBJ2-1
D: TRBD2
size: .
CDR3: CASTQPPGTSVEQFF
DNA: TGTGCCAGCACCCAACCACCTGGGACTAGCGTTGAGCAGTTCTTC

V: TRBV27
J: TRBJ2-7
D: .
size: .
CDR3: CASSLFGGLNYEQYF
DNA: TGTGCCAGCAGTTTATTTGGCGGCCTCAACTACGAGCAGTACTTC

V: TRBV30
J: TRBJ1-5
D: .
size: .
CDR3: CAWAPGRRGQPQHF
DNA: TGTGCCTGGGCCCCCGGCCGCCGGGGACAGCCCCAGCATTTT

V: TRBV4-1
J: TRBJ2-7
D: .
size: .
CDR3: CASSYGTEGGSSYEQYF
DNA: TGCGCCAGCAGCTACGGGACGGAGGGAGGTAGCTCCTACGAGCAGTACTTC

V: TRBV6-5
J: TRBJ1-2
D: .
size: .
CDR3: CASSYTGSLSYTF
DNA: TGTGCCAGCAGTTATACAGGGTCCCTGAGCTACACCTTC

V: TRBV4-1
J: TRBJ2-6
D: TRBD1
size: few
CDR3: CASTLTGTGANVLTF
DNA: TGCGCCAGCACCTTGACAGGGACTGGGGCCAACGTCCTGACTTTC

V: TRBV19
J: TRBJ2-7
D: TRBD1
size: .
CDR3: CASSIRTGGPYEQYF
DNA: TGTGCCAGTAGTATTAGGACAGGCGGTCCCTACGAGCAGTACTTC

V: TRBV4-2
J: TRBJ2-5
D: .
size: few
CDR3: CASSQAWTVPETQYF
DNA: TGTGCCAGCAGCCAAGCATGGACAGTCCCAGAGACCCAGTACTTC

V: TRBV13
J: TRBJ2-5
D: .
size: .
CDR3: CASSLGLGSQGQETQYF
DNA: TGTGCCAGCAGCTTAGGCCTAGGATCTCAGGGCCAAGAGACCCAGTACTTC

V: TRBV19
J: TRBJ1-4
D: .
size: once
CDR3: CASSIEVVTQEKLFF
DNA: TGTGCCAGTAGTATAGAGGTCGTCACCCAGGAAAAACTGTTTTTT

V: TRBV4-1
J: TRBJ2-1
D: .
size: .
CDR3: CASSLGGSYNEQFF
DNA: TGCGCCAGCAGCCTCGGGGGCTCCTACAATGAGCAGTTCTTC

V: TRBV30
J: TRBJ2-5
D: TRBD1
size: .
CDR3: CAWNRGLETQYF
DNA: TGTGCCTGGAACAGGGGTTTGGAGACCCAGTACTTC

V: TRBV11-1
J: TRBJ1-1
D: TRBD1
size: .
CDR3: CASRKGDRGLEDTEAFF
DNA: TGTGCCAGCAGGAAAGGGGACAGGGGGCTGGAGGACACTGAAGCTTTCTTT

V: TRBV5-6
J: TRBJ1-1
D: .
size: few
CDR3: CASSLGRDTEAFF
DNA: TGTGCCAGCAGCTTAGGGAGGGACACTGAAGCTTTCTTT

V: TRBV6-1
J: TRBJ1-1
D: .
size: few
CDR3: CASTQQGNTEAFF
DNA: TGTGCCAGCACGCAACAGGGGAACACTGAAGCTTTCTTT

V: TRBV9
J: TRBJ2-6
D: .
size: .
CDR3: CASSVVGQPGASGANVLTF
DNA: TGTGCCAGCAGCGTAGTTGGCCAACCAGGGGCCTCCGGGGCCAACGTCCTGACCTTC

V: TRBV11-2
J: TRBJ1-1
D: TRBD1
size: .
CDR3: CASSFRQGGVGTEAFF
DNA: TGTGCCAGCAGCTTCCGACAGGGGGGTGTCGGCACTGAAGCTTTCTTT

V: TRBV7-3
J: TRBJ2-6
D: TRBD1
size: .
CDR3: CASRRTGTGYSGANVLTF
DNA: TGTGCCAGCAGACGCACCGGGACAGGTTACTCTGGGGCCAACGTCCTGACTTTC

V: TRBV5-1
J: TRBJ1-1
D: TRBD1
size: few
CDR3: CASRFTGGRSPEAFF
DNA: TGCGCCAGCAGGTTCACAGGGGGCCGATCCCCTGAAGCTTTCTTT

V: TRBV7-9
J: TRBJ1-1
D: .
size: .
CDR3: CATRGGGVLGDTEAFF
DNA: TGTGCCACCCGGGGGGGAGGAGTTCTCGGGGACACTGAAGCTTTCTTT

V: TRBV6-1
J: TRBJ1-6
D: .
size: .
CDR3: CASNKNSVESPLHF
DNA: TGTGCCAGCAACAAGAACTCAGTGGAGTCACCCCTCCACTTT

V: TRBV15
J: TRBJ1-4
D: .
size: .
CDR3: CATSTGGATEKLFF
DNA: TGTGCCACCAGCACTGGGGGGGCTACAGAAAAACTGTTTTTT

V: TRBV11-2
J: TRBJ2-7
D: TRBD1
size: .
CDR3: CASSLIRDRDFYEQYF
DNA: TGTGCCAGCAGCTTGATCCGGGACAGGGATTTCTACGAGCAGTACTTC